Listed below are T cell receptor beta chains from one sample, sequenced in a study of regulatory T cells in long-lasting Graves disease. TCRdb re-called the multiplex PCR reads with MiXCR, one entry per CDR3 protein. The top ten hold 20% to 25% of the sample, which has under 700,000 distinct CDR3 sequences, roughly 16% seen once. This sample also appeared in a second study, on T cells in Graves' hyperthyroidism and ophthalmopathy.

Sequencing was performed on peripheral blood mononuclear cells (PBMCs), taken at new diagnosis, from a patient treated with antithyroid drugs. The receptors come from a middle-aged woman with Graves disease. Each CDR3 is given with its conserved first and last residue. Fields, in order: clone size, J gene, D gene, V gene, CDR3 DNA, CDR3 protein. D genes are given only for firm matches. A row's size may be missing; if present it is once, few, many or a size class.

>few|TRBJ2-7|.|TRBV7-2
TGTGCCAGCAGACCCGGGACGGACACCTACGAGCAGTACTTC
CASRPGTDTYEQYF
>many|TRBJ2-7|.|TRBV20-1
TGCAGTGCTAGAGATGGCCGGGATTTCCACGAGCAGTACTTC
CSARDGRDFHEQYF
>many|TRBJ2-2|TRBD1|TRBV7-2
TGTGCCAGCAGCAGATACAGGGGATCCGGGGAGCTGTTTTTT
CASSRYRGSGELFF
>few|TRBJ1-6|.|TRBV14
TGTGCCAGCAGGAAGTCAAGGAATTCACCCCTCCACTTT
CASRKSRNSPLHF
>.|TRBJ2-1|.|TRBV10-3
TGTGCCGTGAGGCCAGGGGTAAGCTCCTACAATGAGCAGTTCTTC
CAVRPGVSSYNEQFF
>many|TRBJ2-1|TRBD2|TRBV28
TGTGCCAGCAGGGAGGGGACTAGCGGGGGATATGGTGAGCAGTTCTTC
CASREGTSGGYGEQFF
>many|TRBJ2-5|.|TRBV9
TGTGCCAGCAGCGTAGGCAGGGTAGAAGGAGAGACCCAGTACTTC
CASSVGRVEGETQYF
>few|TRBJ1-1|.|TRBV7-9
TGTGCCACCGACAGTCTTGATCTGAACACTGAAGCTTTCTTT
CATDSLDLNTEAFF
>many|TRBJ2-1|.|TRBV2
TGTGCCAGCAAATTGACCACCGGGGTTAGGAATGAGCAGTTCTTC
CASKLTTGVRNEQFF
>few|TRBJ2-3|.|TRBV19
TGTGCCAGTAGTAACCAGAGGGGGGGCGTAAATACGCAGTATTTT
CASSNQRGGVNTQYF
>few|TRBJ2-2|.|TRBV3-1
TGTGCCAGCACCCCGGGGGACCTTTTTACCGGGGAGCTGTTTTTT
CASTPGDLFTGELFF
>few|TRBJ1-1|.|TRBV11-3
TGTGCCAGCAGCTTAGACCCCCCCGGGGCTTTCTTT
CASSLDPPGAFF
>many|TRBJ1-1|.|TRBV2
TGTGCCAGCAGTGAAGAGATGAACACTGAAGCTTTCTTT
CASSEEMNTEAFF
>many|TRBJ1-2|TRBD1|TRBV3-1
TGTGCCAGCAGCCAAGAAAAGGGGGCGAGCTATGGCTACACCTTC
CASSQEKGASYGYTF
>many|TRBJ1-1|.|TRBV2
TGTGCCAGCAAACCCCGCCCAGGGTTCGCTGAAGCTTTCTTT
CASKPRPGFAEAFF
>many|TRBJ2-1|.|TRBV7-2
TGTGCCAGCAGCTCCCGGTACAATGAGCAGTTCTTC
CASSSRYNEQFF
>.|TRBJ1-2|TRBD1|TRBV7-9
TGTGCCAGCAGCTTAGGAACAGGGGAAGGCGACTATGGCTACACCTTC
CASSLGTGEGDYGYTF
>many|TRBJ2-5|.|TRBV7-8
TGTGCCAGCAGCAAGAGACTAGTGCTCCAAGAGACCCAGTACTTC
CASSKRLVLQETQYF
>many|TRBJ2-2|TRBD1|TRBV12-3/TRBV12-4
TGTGCCAGCAGTAGGGACAGGATAAGAAGCACCGGGGAGCTGTTTTTT
CASSRDRIRSTGELFF
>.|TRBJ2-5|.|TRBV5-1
TGCGCCAGCAGCATAGGACTAATCGGGGAGACCCAGTACTTC
CASSIGLIGETQYF
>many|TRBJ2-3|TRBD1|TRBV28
TGTGCCAGCAGTTCCATCCACCGGACAGGGGAGACAGATACGCAGTATTTT
CASSSIHRTGETDTQYF
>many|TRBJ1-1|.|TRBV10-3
TGTGCCATCAGTGAGGGGGGGGATAACACTGAAGCTTTCTTT
CAISEGGDNTEAFF
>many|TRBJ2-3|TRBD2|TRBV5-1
TGCGCCAGCTCCCTCCGGGGGGGACTGGAAGATACGCAGTATTTT
CASSLRGGLEDTQYF
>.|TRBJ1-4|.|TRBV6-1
TGTGCCAGCAACGGACAGTTGGGTGAAAAACTGTTTTTT
CASNGQLGEKLFF
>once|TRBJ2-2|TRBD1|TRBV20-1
TGCAGTGCTGGCCCAGGGGGCCGGGACGGGGAGCTGTTTTTT
CSAGPGGRDGELFF
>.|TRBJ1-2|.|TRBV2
TGTGCCAGCAGTGACTCAGGGAGCTATAGCTACACCTTC
CASSDSGSYSYTF
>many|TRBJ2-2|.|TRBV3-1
TGTGCCAGCAGCCAAGTCCCAGCCATCACCGGGGAGCTGTTTTTT
CASSQVPAITGELFF
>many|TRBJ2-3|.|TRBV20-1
TGCAGTGCTAGCGGCCAGAACCTGAATACGCAGTATTTT
CSASGQNLNTQYF
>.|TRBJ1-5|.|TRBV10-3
TGTGCCATCAGTGTGACAGATAGCAATCAGCCCCAGCATTTT
CAISVTDSNQPQHF
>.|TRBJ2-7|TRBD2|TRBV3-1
TGTGCCAGCAGCCAACTAGCGGGGGCCACCTACGAGCAGTACTTC
CASSQLAGATYEQYF
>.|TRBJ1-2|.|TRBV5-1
TGCGCCAGCAGCTCATCGGGGGAGTCAGGTGGCTACACCTTC
CASSSSGESGGYTF
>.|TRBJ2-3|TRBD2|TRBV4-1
TGCGCCAGCAGCCGAAATAGCGGGGGGGCAGCAGATACGCAGTATTTT
CASSRNSGGAADTQYF
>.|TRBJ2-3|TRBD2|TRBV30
TGTGCCTGGAGCGCGGGACTAGCGGGGGTCCGCACAGATACGCAGTATTTT
CAWSAGLAGVRTDTQYF